The source of this TCR beta chain is a study of cytomegalovirus exposure and HLA in healthy donors. General study results and limits: Later work found that TCR association rates differed between HLA loci; DRB1 had the most and HLA-C the fewest. Cytomegalovirus association was assigned to about 180 TCR beta chains. When presence/absence was analysed, sequencing depth was taken to be roughly uniform across donors. Evidence from a later analysis indicated that most CMV-associated TCR beta chains looked HLA-restricted.

CDR3 length equals 15 residues. The germline CDR1 and CDR2 sequences are SGHRS and YFSETQ. Trimming stripped 0 bases from V and 0 bases from J, with 4 bases between. Concerning this clone itself: Its specificity is unknown.

With 60 Vbeta and 13 Jbeta primers, the PCR was carried out. Repertoires were generated with immunoSEQ multiplex PCR, while TCRdb's copy carries only in-frame clones and drops some. The sample has fewer than 250,000 clones, around three quarters seen once. Sequencing was performed on PBMCs. V and J are TRBV5-1 and TRBJ2-6; no firm D call. The receptor comes from a woman in her twenties or thirties in good health and CMV-seropositive. The CDR3 sequence is CASSLALSGANVLTF. DNA of the CDR3: TGCGCCAGCAGCTTGGCACTCTCTGGGGCCAACGTCCTGACTTTC. Full variable domain (rest looked up from reference TRBV5-1 and TRBJ2-6): KAGVTQTPRYLIKTRGQQVTLSCSPISGHRSVSWYQQTPGQGLQFLFEYFSETQRNKGNFPGRFSGRQFSNSRSEMNVSTLELGDSALYLCASSLALSGANVLTFGAGSRLTVL.